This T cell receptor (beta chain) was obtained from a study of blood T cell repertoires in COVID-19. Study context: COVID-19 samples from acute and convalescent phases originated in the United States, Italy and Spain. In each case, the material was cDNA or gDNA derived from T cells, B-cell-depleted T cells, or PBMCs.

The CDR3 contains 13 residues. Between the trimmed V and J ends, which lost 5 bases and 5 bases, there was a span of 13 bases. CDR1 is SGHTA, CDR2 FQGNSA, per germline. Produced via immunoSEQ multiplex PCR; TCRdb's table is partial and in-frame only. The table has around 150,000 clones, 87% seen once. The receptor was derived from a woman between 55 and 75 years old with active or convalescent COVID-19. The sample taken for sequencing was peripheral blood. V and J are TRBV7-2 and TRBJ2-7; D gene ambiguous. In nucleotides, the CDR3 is TGTGCCAGCAGCACCGCGGTAGCCCACGAGCAGTACTTC. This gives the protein CASSTAVAHEQYF.